The present T cell receptor (beta chain) was sequenced within a study of human T cells and chemical hapten exposure. At the level of the study: Researchers reported sensitizing an approximately 2 cm by approximately 2 cm upper inner arm skin site with 2% DPC. DPC (0.01%) was patch tested on the upper back and read at 6 days.

This CDR3 is 15 amino acids long. TCRdb itself ran the RACE reads through MiXCR, one entry per CDR3 protein. Of roughly 190,000 distinct CDR3 sequences listed, about 20% are singletons. Time point described: patch test 1, 2 weeks after DPC sensitization. As for treatment: therapeutic diphenylcyclopropenone sensitization with weekly scalp DPC. The source material was whole blood, sampled in connection with sensitization to the hapten diphenylcyclopropenone (DPC). The chain joins TRBV21-1 to TRBJ1-1; the listed D gene, TRBD1, was not tested against the DNA. TRBV21-1 is an annotated pseudogene. This sequence was found in a woman aged 50 to 60 with alopecia areata. Some clones in this sample may be carry-over from other donors' samples. The CDR3 sequence is CASSPPRELNTEAFF. The CDR3 DNA sequence: TGTGCCAGCAGCCCCCCAAGGGAGCTGAACACTGAAGCTTTCTTT.